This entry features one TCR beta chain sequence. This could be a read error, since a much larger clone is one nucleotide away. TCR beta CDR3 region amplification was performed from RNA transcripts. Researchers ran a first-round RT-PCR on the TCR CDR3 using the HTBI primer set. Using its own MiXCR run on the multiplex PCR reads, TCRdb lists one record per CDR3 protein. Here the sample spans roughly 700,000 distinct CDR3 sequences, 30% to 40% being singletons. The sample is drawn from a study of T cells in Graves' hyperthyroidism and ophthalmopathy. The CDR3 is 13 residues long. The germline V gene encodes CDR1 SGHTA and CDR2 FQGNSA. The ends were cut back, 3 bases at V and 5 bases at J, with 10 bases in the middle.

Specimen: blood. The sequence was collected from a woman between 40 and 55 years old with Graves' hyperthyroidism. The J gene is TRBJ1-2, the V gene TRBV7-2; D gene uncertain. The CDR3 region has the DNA TGTGCCAGCAGCTTCGACGGCCGGTATGGCTACACCTTC. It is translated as CASSFDGRYGYTF.